This TCR beta chain was sequenced for a study of blood T cells in healthy people across ages. About the research overall: Capture via template switching afforded approximately one barcoded beta molecule per two T cells. Study-level results: With unsorted PBMCs, a conclusive comparison of naive versus antigen-experienced cells was not possible.

A note on this clonotype: What it recognizes is unknown.

A minimum of 6 micrograms of total RNA was extracted per sample. A J-beta primer mix and a sample-barcoded 5' primer were used in a second PCR of roughly 6 to 11 cycles. Each cDNA molecule carried a tag from a template-switch adaptor that contained 12 random nucleotides. TCRdb reprocessed the 5' RACE reads with MiXCR, giving one entry per CDR3 protein. The sample holds about 830,000 distinct CDR3 sequences, 58% seen once. Germline V lookup: CDR1 DFQATT, CDR2 SNEGSKA (reference sequence). The CDR3 has 14 residues. The source of this sequence is a man aged 25 to 40 in good health. The source material was blood. The chain recombines TRBV20-1 with TRBJ2-4; D remains ambiguous. Near its end, the DNA agrees better with TRBJ2-5, so the J call may be wrong. The chain's CDR3 is CSAPRVGLQETQYF. CDR3 in DNA: TGCAGTGCCCCTCGGGTGGGATTACAAGAGACCCAGTACTTC.